These 31 T cell receptor beta chains came from one sample sequenced in a study of blood T cell repertoires in COVID-19. Data came from immunoSEQ multiplex PCR; TCRdb stores just in-frame clones and leaves some out. The table shows around 170,000 clones, with roughly 85% occurring only once. The sequenced sample consisted of peripheral blood. Receptors were obtained from a man between 45 and 60 years old with active or convalescent COVID-19.

CDR3 sequence (DNA): TGTGCCAGCAGTGAATCGGGGTTGGGACAGCAAGAGACCCAGTACTTC. Translated: CASSESGLGQQETQYF. The rearrangement links TRBV2 to TRBJ2-5; 7 positions match TRBD1. Germline CDR1 is SNHLY and CDR2 is FYNNEI. The CDR3 covers 16 residues. After removal of 2 bases from V and 2 bases from J, the junction contained 8 bases not matched to a gene.

To note about this clone: Other nucleotide sequences in the sample specify the same CDR3. The V gene is TRBV5-1, the J gene TRBJ2-1; 12 bases match TRBD2. The CDR3 spans 15 residues. The germline gives CDR1 SGHRS, CDR2 YFSETQ. The trim removed 3 bases at V and 6 bases at J, leaving 4 bases unmatched. The CDR3 DNA reads TGCGCCAGCAGCTCCGGACTAGCGGGGACCAATGAGCAGTTCTTC. It specifies CASSSGLAGTNEQFF.

The chain uses TRBV7-9 and TRBJ1-1; D is unresolved. This CDR3 has 15 residues. V was shortened by 1 base and J by 1 base, with 10 bases between the two germline ends. In germline, CDR1 is SEHNR, CDR2 FQNEAQ (reference sequence). CDR3 DNA sequence: TGTGCCAGCAGCTTAGATCCGGTTGCGAACACTGAAGCTTTCTTT. This sequence encodes CASSLDPVANTEAFF.

The V gene is TRBV28, the J gene TRBJ1-6, with 8 bases lining up with TRBD1. Trimming cost V 5 bases and J 8 bases; bases outside gene matches: 17. Germline V gene sequence: CDR1 MDHEN, CDR2 SYDVKM. The CDR3 loop spans 18 amino acids. The CDR3: CASSTTGTGGFADSPLHF. The CDR3, as DNA: TGTGCCAGCAGTACCACCGGGACAGGAGGTTTTGCCGATTCACCCCTCCACTTT.

The rearrangement joins TRBV4-2 to TRBJ2-3; 13 bases agree with TRBD2. The V gene's germline CDR1 is LGHNA and CDR2 YNFKEQ. Unmatched junction bases numbered 7, after V lost 6 bases and J lost 4 bases. This CDR3 is built from 16 residues. This chain's CDR3 is CASSPGLAGPADTQYF. Written as DNA, the CDR3 is TGTGCCAGCAGTCCGGGACTAGCGGGGCCCGCAGATACGCAGTATTTT.

V and J are TRBV6-5 and TRBJ2-7; D not resolved. Looked up from germline, CDR1 is MNHEY and CDR2 is SVGAGI. Trimming shortened V by 7 bases and J by 2 bases, and 9 bases separated the two germline ends. This CDR3 contains 12 residues. As DNA, the CDR3 is TGTGCCAGCACACAATCAACCTACGAGCAGTACTTC. Translating it yields CASTQSTYEQYF.

The chain joins TRBV14 to TRBJ1-3; D remains ambiguous. This CDR3 has 13 amino acids. Germline V gene sequence: CDR1 SGHDN, CDR2 FVKESK. V gave up 3 bases and J gave up 4 bases, with 7 bases separating them. CDR3 region: CASSQSVGNTIYF. CDR3 nucleotide sequence: TGTGCCAGCAGCCAGTCGGTAGGAAACACCATATATTTT. Filled out from reference TRBV14 and TRBJ1-3, the complete variable domain reads EAGVTQFPSHSVIEKGQTVTLRCDPISGHDNLYWYRRVMGKEIKFLLHFVKESKQDESGMPNNRFLAERTGGTYSTLKVQPAELEDSGVYFCASSQSVGNTIYFGEGSWLTVV.

This clone was recorded a few times. V is TRBV19 and J is TRBJ2-7, with D perhaps matching TRBD1 (6 bases). This CDR3 region has 13 residues. CDR1 and CDR2 (germline): LNHDA, SQIVND (reference sequence). CDR3 in amino acids: CACVDSSTYEQYF. For the CDR3, the DNA is TGTGCGTGTGTGGACAGCAGTACCTACGAGCAGTACTTC. Together with reference TRBV19 and TRBJ2-7, the CDR3 gives the full variable domain: DGGITQSPKYLFRKEGQNVTLSCEQNLNHDAMYWYRQDPGQGLRLIYYSQIVNDFQKGDIAEGYSVSREKKESFPLTVTSAQKNPTAFYLCACVDSSTYEQYFGPGTRLTVT.

The rearrangement uses TRBV10-1 and TRBJ1-6; 8 bases map to TRBD1. The J segment lost 7 bases and the V segment lost 6 bases, leaving 8 bases of the junction unmatched. Germline CDR1 and CDR2: WNHNN and SYGVQD (reference sequence). The CDR3 has 15 amino acids. CDR3 loop: CASRGTGIGNSPLHF. Here the CDR3 DNA reads TGCGCCAGCAGGGGGACAGGTATAGGCAATTCACCCCTCCACTTT.

The chain has TRBV3-1 (or the pseudogene TRBV3-2) and TRBJ2-3, with TRBD2 matching over 12 bases. The V and J ends lost 5 bases and 2 bases, in that order; junction bases with no gene match: 5. Germline CDR1 reads LGHDT; CDR2 reads YNNKEL (reference sequence). The length of the CDR3 is 16 residues. This CDR3 reads CASSIGLAGLTDTQYF. In nucleotides, the CDR3 is TGTGCCAGCAGCATAGGACTAGCGGGGCTCACAGATACGCAGTATTTT.

The V and J genes are TRBV11-2 and TRBJ2-3, with a tentative D call TRBD1 (5 bases). CDR1 SGHAT and CDR2 FQNNGV come from the germline V gene. V shed 4 bases and J shed 4 bases, with 9 bases lying between them. This CDR3 has 13 amino acids. CDR3 protein: CASSSAGPDTQYF. The CDR3, as DNA: TGTGCCAGCAGCTCGGCAGGGCCAGATACGCAGTATTTT.

This chain links TRBV28 with TRBJ2-2, with 7 bases fitting TRBD2. The CDR3 consists of 15 residues. Germline loops: CDR1 MDHEN, CDR2 SYDVKM. Trimming removed 3 bases from V and 3 bases from J; junction bases left unmatched: 4. CDR3 sequence: CASSLGGRDTGELFF. CDR3 coding DNA: TGTGCCAGCAGTTTGGGAGGGAGGGACACCGGGGAGCTGTTTTTT.

The genes are TRBV11-2 and TRBJ1-6; D gene uncertain. CDR1 is SGHAT, CDR2 FQNNGV, per germline. V lost 0 bases and J 10 bases, leaving 7 bases between the germline ends. The CDR3 runs to 13 residues. CDR3 amino acids: CASSLESQSPLHF. The CDR3 DNA sequence: TGTGCCAGCAGCTTAGAATCCCAATCACCCCTCCACTTT.

V usage is TRBV24-1 and J usage is TRBJ2-2; 9 bases map to TRBD1. This CDR3 has 17 amino acids. V trimming: 4 bases; J trimming: 7 bases; junction bases outside the gene matches: 12. Germline-derived CDR1 and CDR2 are KGHDR and SFDVKD. For the CDR3, the DNA is TGTGCCACCAGTGACCCGCCGGGACAGGGTCGATTCGGGGAGCTGTTTTTT. The encoded protein is CATSDPPGQGRFGELFF.

J is TRBJ1-6 and V is TRBV3-1 (or the pseudogene TRBV3-2), with a possible D match to TRBD1 (5 bases). CDR3 size: 15 residues. The germline V gene encodes CDR1 LGHDT and CDR2 YNNKEL (reference sequence). Trimming removed 1 base from V and 7 bases from J, with 11 bases in between. As DNA, the CDR3 is TGTGCCAGCAGCCAAGTTCCAGGGAGGAATTCACCCCTCCACTTT. This translates into CASSQVPGRNSPLHF.

The V and J genes are TRBV3-1 (or the pseudogene TRBV3-2) and TRBJ2-1; D remains unclear. Trimming left V 1 base short and J 5 bases short, with 21 bases between. This CDR3 comprises 18 residues. Germline CDR1 and CDR2: LGHDT and YNNKEL (reference sequence). The CDR3: CASSQGHYGMSRNNEQFF. The CDR3 DNA follows: TGTGCCAGCAGCCAAGGGCATTATGGCATGAGCAGGAACAATGAGCAGTTCTTC.

The rearrangement uses TRBV5-4 and TRBJ2-1; D not resolved. Germline V lookup: CDR1 SGHNT, CDR2 YYREEE (reference sequence). The ends were cut back, 0 bases at V and 3 bases at J, with 13 bases in the middle. The CDR3 contains 16 residues. CDR3 nucleotide sequence: TGTGCCAGCAGCTTGGAATTTGGCGGATTCTACAATGAGCAGTTCTTC. Translating gives CASSLEFGGFYNEQFF.

The chain has TRBV30 and TRBJ1-1; maybe TRBD1 (6 bases). CDR1 and CDR2 (germline): GTSNPN, SVGIG (reference sequence). V was clipped by 4 bases and J by 0 bases, with 15 bases between them. The CDR3 runs 15 residues. CDR3 DNA sequence: TGTGCCTGGACCGACACCAGGGGACTGAACACTGAAGCTTTCTTT. It encodes CAWTDTRGLNTEAFF. The full variable domain, with the rest looked up from reference TRBV30 and TRBJ1-1, is SQTIHQWPATLVQPVGSPLSLECTVEGTSNPNLYWYRQAAGRGLQLLFYSVGIGQISSEVPQNLSASRPQDRQFILSSKKLLLSDSGFYLCAWTDTRGLNTEAFFGQGTRLTVV.

This clone was seen a handful of times. This rearrangement joins TRBV6-5 to TRBJ1-5; 7 bases are a match to TRBD1. The CDR3 is 14 amino acids. The germline V gene has CDR1 MNHEY and CDR2 SVGAGI. The trim removed 8 bases at V and 7 bases at J, leaving 11 bases unmatched. The CDR3 loop is CASARTGGAQPQHF. The CDR3 coding sequence is TGTGCCAGCGCCCGGACAGGAGGGGCGCAGCCCCAGCATTTT.

The V gene is TRBV7-3, the J gene TRBJ2-7; TRBD2 might be the D (5 bases). The CDR3 is 14 amino acids. In germline, CDR1 is SGHTA, CDR2 FQGTGA. Trimming took off 5 bases at V and 1 base at J, with 12 bases between the two ends. The CDR3 DNA follows: TGTGCCAGCAGCCCTGACGGAGGTTCCTACGAGCAGTACTTC. Its protein product is CASSPDGGSYEQYF.

The J gene is TRBJ1-5, the V gene TRBV19; no firm D call. CDR3 size: 15 residues. V lost 1 base to trimming and J lost 0 bases, with 7 bases between them. CDR1 and CDR2 (germline): LNHDA, SQIVND (reference sequence). CDR3 residues: CASSIGLYSNQPQHF. Written as DNA, the CDR3 is TGTGCCAGTAGTATAGGACTGTATAGCAATCAGCCCCAGCATTTT.

This chain links TRBV29-1 with TRBJ2-5; 8 bases are a match to TRBD1. V was clipped by 6 bases and J by 5 bases; unmatched bases: 8. The CDR3 covers 13 residues. The germline CDR1 and CDR2 sequences are SQVTM and ANQGSEA. This chain's CDR3 is CSVAGTGAETQYF. The DNA for the CDR3 is TGCAGCGTCGCCGGGACAGGAGCGGAGACCCAGTACTTC.

J is TRBJ1-1 and V is TRBV7-9, with a weak D call TRBD1 (6 bases). The CDR3 runs to 13 residues. The ends were cut back, 6 bases at V and 1 base at J, with 9 bases in the middle. The germline gives CDR1 SEHNR, CDR2 FQNEAQ (reference sequence). The CDR3 sequence: CASSNRENTEAFF. The DNA of the CDR3 is TGTGCCAGCAGTAACAGGGAGAACACTGAAGCTTTCTTT.

This clone was seen once. The chain joins TRBV30 to TRBJ2-3, with a weak D call TRBD2 (6 bases). Germline V lookup: CDR1 GTSNPN, CDR2 SVGIG (reference sequence). The CDR3 is 15 amino acids. V gave up 2 bases and J gave up 1 base, with 13 bases separating them. CDR3 nucleotides: TGTGCCTGGAGTACCTTTACGGGGGGCACAGATACGCAGTATTTT. The encoded protein is CAWSTFTGGTDTQYF.

The rearrangement joins TRBV7-2 to TRBJ1-1; D call uncertain. The CDR3 covers 14 residues. From germline, CDR1 is SGHTA and CDR2 FQGNSA. V lost 4 bases, J lost 4 bases, and 13 bases lay in between. The CDR3 is CASSSYGEATEAFF. The DNA of the CDR3 is TGTGCCAGCAGCTCCTATGGGGAGGCCACTGAAGCTTTCTTT.

This clone was counted only a few times. The V call is TRBV29-1, the J call TRBJ1-2; TRBD1 is a possible D gene (5 bases). The CDR3 consists of 11 residues. The germline CDR1 and CDR2 sequences are SQVTM and ANQGSEA. V was shortened by 3 bases and J by 9 bases, with 11 bases between the two germline ends. CDR3: CSVDREGSYTF. The CDR3 DNA follows: TGCAGCGTTGACAGGGAGGGAAGCTACACCTTC.

This chain connects TRBV9 to TRBJ2-1, with 14 bases aligning to TRBD2. Losses at the gene ends were 0 bases for V and 12 bases for J; bases not matched to a gene: 8. Germline values: CDR1 SGDLS, CDR2 YYNGEE. The CDR3 extends over 16 amino acids. In nucleotides, the CDR3 is TGTGCCAGCAGCGTAGAGGGACTAGCGGGAGTAATTGGGCAGTTCTTC. Translating gives CASSVEGLAGVIGQFF.

Written as DNA, the CDR3 is TGTGCCAGCTCACCAAGACAGGAATATGAAAAACTGTTTTTT. It is translated as CASSPRQEYEKLFF. The chain is built from TRBV18 and TRBJ1-4, with D possibly TRBD1 on 6 matching bases. Germline CDR1 KGHSH, CDR2 LQKENI. Trimming removed 2 bases at V and 6 bases at J, with 10 bases between. The CDR3 totals 14 residues.

The chain has TRBV12-3 or TRBV12-4 and TRBJ2-2; D unresolved. V was shortened by 3 bases and J by 7 bases, with 6 bases between the two germline ends. CDR3 length: 12 residues. The CDR3 region has the DNA TGTGCCAGCAGTTTGTACAACGGGGAGCTGTTTTTT. Its protein product is CASSLYNGELFF.

The chain recombines TRBV6-5 with TRBJ1-2, with no clear D. The V gene lost 0 bases and the J gene lost 8 bases, with 13 bases spanning the gap. This CDR3 is built from 14 residues. The germline gives CDR1 MNHEY, CDR2 SVGAGI. CDR3 nucleotides: TGTGCCAGCAGTTACTCGACCACCGGAGGGGGCTACACCTTC. Translation: CASSYSTTGGGYTF.

V is TRBV19 and J is TRBJ1-3, with D perhaps TRBD1 (6 bases). The germline CDR1 and CDR2 sequences are LNHDA and SQIVND (reference sequence). This CDR3 has 14 residues. Trimming cost V 6 bases and J 1 base, with 10 bases left between them. The CDR3 region has the DNA TGTGCCAGTAGAGCCACAGGGTCTGGAAACACCATATATTTT. Amino acids: CASRATGSGNTIYF.